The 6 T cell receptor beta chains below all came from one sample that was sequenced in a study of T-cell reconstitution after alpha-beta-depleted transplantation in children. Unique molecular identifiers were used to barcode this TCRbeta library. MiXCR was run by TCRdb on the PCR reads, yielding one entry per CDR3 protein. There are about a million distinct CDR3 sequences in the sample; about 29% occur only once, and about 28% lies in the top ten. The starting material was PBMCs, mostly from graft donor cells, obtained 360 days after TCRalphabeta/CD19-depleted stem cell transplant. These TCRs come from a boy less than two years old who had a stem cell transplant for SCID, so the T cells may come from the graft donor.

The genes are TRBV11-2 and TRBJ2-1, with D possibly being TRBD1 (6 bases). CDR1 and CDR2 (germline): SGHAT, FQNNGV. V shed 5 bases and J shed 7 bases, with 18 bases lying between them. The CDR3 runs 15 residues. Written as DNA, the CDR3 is TGTGCCAGCAGCACCCTCGGGACACTCGGGAATGAGCAGTTCTTC. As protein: CASSTLGTLGNEQFF. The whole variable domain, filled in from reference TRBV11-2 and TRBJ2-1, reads EAGVAQSPRYKIIEKRQSVAFWCNPISGHATLYWYQQILGQGPKLLIQFQNNGVVDDSQLPKDRFSAERLKGVDSTLKIQPAKLEDSAVYLCASSTLGTLGNEQFFGPGTRLTVL.

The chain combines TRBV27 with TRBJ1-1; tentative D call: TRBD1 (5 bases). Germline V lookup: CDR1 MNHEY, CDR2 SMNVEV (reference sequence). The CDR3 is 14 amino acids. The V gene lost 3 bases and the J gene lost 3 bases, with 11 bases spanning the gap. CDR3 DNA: TGTGCCAGCAGTTTTTCAGGGCCCTACACTGAAGCTTTCTTT. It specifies CASSFSGPYTEAFF.

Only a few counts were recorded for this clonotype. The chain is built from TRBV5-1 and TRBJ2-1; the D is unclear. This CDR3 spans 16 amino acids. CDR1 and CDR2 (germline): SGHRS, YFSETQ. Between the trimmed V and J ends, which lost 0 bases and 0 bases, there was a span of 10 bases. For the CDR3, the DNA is TGCGCCAGCAGCTTGGTCTCCCTCCTCTCCTACAATGAGCAGTTCTTC. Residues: CASSLVSLLSYNEQFF.

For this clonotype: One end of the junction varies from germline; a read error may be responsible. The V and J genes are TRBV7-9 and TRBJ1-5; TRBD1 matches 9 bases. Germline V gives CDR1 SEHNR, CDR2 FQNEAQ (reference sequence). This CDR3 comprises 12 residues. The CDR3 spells CASSNTGTGTTF. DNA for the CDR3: TGTGCCAGCAGCAATACCGGGACAGGGACTACTTTT.

CDR3 bases: TGTGCCAGCAGCTCCCAAAACATTCAGTACTTC. This sequence encodes CASSSQNIQYF. The J gene is TRBJ2-4, the V gene TRBV7-8; D remains ambiguous. This CDR3 region has 11 residues. Per germline, CDR1 SGHVS and CDR2 FQNEAQ. V dropped 4 bases and J dropped 5 bases, with 3 bases sitting between them.

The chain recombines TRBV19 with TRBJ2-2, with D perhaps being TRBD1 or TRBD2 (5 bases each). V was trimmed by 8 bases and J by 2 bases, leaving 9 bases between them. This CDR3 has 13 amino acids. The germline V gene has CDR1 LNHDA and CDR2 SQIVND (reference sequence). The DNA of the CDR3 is TGTGCCAGTTTGAGGGGAAACACCGGGGAGCTGTTTTTT. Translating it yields CASLRGNTGELFF.